This passage covers 25 T cell receptor beta chains from one sample sequenced in a study of brain metastases from non-small cell lung cancer. Assay used: immunoSEQ multiplex PCR; TCRdb lists only in-frame clones, some missing. The sample has approximately 2,100 clones, around 90% seen once. The sequencing sample was made of primary lung tumor tissue. The receptors derive from a donor at least 40 years old with non-small cell lung cancer.

The chain combines TRBV18 with TRBJ1-5, with TRBD1 matching over 7 bases. Germline assignment: CDR1 KGHSH and CDR2 LQKENI. This CDR3 contains 12 residues. V was pared by 5 bases and J by 5 bases, with 0 bases of the junction left unmatched. CDR3: CASSGQDQPQHF. The CDR3 DNA sequence: TGTGCCAGCTCAGGACAGGATCAGCCCCAGCATTTT. The full variable domain, with the rest looked up from reference TRBV18 and TRBJ1-5, is NAGVMQNPRHLVRRRGQEARLRCSPMKGHSHVYWYRQLPEEGLKFMVYLQKENIIDESGMPKERFSAEFPKEGPSILRIQQVVRGDSAAYFCASSGQDQPQHFGDGTRLSIL.

The CDR3 DNA is TGTGCCAGCAGCGGAGGACAGGCCAGCTCCTATAATTCACCCCTCCACTTT. Protein product: CASSGGQASSYNSPLHF. The chain recombines TRBV5-4 with TRBJ1-6; 7 nucleotides align to TRBD1. Trimming removed 4 bases from V and 0 bases from J; junction bases left unmatched: 7. Germline-derived CDR1 and CDR2 are SGHNT and YYREEE (reference sequence). The CDR3 covers 17 residues.

The rearrangement joins TRBV7-2 to TRBJ2-3; weak D call: TRBD2 (5 bases). The V gene lost 2 bases and the J gene lost 5 bases, with 11 bases spanning the gap. The germline V gene encodes CDR1 SGHTA and CDR2 FQGNSA. This CDR3 has 14 residues. CDR3 bases: TGTGCCAGCAGCTTACGGGCGGGTAGAGATACGCAGTATTTT. Translating gives CASSLRAGRDTQYF.

Notes on this clone: Sequence at one end of the junction differs from germline and may be a read error. This chain connects TRBV2 to TRBJ2-3, with 7 bases lining up with TRBD1. The germline CDR1 and CDR2 sequences are SNHLY and FYNNEI. The CDR3 runs to 8 residues. In DNA, the CDR3 is TGTGCCAGCACCGGGACAGCCTTT. This encodes CASTGTAF.

The genes are TRBV7-9 and TRBJ2-3; D not resolved. The germline gives CDR1 SEHNR, CDR2 FQNEAQ (reference sequence). This CDR3 contains 8 residues. V lost 10 bases, J lost 6 bases, and 2 bases lay in between. CDR3 DNA sequence: TGTGCCATCGATACGCAGTATTTT. Translating gives CAIDTQYF.

This chain links TRBV6-4 with TRBJ2-3; 8 bases match TRBD1. Per germline, CDR1 MRHNA and CDR2 SNTAGT. J lost 4 bases, V lost 4 bases, and 4 bases had no gene match. The CDR3 is 14 amino acids. This CDR3 reads CASSATGAPDTQYF. CDR3 nucleotides: TGTGCCAGCAGTGCGACAGGGGCCCCAGATACGCAGTATTTT.

This chain uses TRBV6-5 with TRBJ1-5, with 8 bases that match TRBD1. The V gene's germline CDR1 is MNHEY and CDR2 SVGAGI. There are 15 residues in the CDR3. V gave up 6 bases and J gave up 1 base; unmatched junction bases: 5. For the CDR3, the DNA is TGTGCCAGCAGCCGCCGGGACAGGAGCAATCAGCCCCAGCATTTT. Amino acids: CASSRRDRSNQPQHF.

This clone has more than one count but fewer than ten. The V gene is TRBV3-1 (or the pseudogene TRBV3-2), the J gene TRBJ2-3, with D unclear. V lost 5 bases to trimming and J lost 2 bases, with 2 bases between them. Germline V gene sequence: CDR1 LGHDT, CDR2 YNNKEL (reference sequence). The CDR3 has 11 residues. CDR3 DNA sequence: TGTGCCAGCAGCAACACAGATACGCAGTATTTT. Amino acid sequence: CASSNTDTQYF.

V usage is TRBV3-1 (or the pseudogene TRBV3-2) and J usage is TRBJ1-6; no reliable D call. With 3 bases removed from V and 9 bases from J, the gap between germline ends came to 9 bases. The CDR3 consists of 13 residues. Germline V gives CDR1 LGHDT, CDR2 YNNKEL (reference sequence). The DNA for the CDR3 is TGTGCCAGCAGCCAGGAGGAGGGTTCACCCCTCCACTTT. Protein product: CASSQEEGSPLHF.

This chain uses TRBV5-4 with TRBJ1-1; no definite D call. The CDR3 loop spans 11 amino acids. Between the trimmed V and J ends, which lost 4 bases and 3 bases, there was a span of 4 bases. Germline loops: CDR1 SGHNT, CDR2 YYREEE (reference sequence). This CDR3 reads CASSGYTEAFF. The CDR3 region has the DNA TGTGCCAGCAGCGGGTACACTGAAGCTTTCTTT.

This clone has just one count. A much larger clone differs by one base, so this may be a read error. J is TRBJ2-3 and V is TRBV5-4, with a tentative D call TRBD1 (5 bases). Trimming pared 0 bases from V and 5 bases from J, leaving 13 bases between. Germline CDR1 and CDR2: SGHNT and YYREEE (reference sequence). The CDR3 spans 15 residues. CDR3 coding DNA: TGTGCCAGCAGCTTGGGTCAGGGTGAAGTAGATACGCAGTATTTT. This translates into CASSLGQGEVDTQYF.

To note about this clone: An end of the junction does not agree with germline; a read error may underlie this. V gene TRBV3-1 (or the pseudogene TRBV3-2) combines with J gene TRBJ2-2; D is uncertain. Germline V gene sequence: CDR1 LGHDT, CDR2 YNNKEL (reference sequence). There are 13 residues in the CDR3. CDR3 protein: CASSQRSTRELFF. The CDR3 DNA is TGTGCCAGCAGCCAAAGGAGCACCAGGGAGCTGTTTTTT.

The V call is TRBV7-2, the J call TRBJ2-3; D is unclear. The V and J ends lost 2 bases and 4 bases respectively, with 4 bases between them. The CDR3 totals 12 residues. Germline lookup yields CDR1 SGHTA and CDR2 FQGNSA. DNA for the CDR3: TGTGCCAGCAGCTTAATCCCAGATACGCAGTATTTT. Protein product: CASSLIPDTQYF.

J is TRBJ1-1 and V is TRBV5-6; tentatively, D is TRBD1 (5 bases). CDR1 is SGHDT and CDR2 is YYEEEE in the germline V gene. V dropped 1 base and J dropped 10 bases, with 14 bases sitting between them. This CDR3 has 13 residues. This CDR3 is CASSLSGGRAAFF. Written as DNA, the CDR3 is TGTGCCAGCAGCTTGTCTGGGGGAAGGGCAGCTTTCTTT.

This chain uses TRBV29-1 with TRBJ1-2; D is undetermined. The CDR3 is made up of 13 amino acids. CDR1 and CDR2 from the germline V gene are SQVTM and ANQGSEA. V was trimmed by 1 base and J by 7 bases, leaving 13 bases between them. CDR3 sequence (DNA): TGCAGCGTTGAAGGCGGGTCCGGGTCTGGCTACACCTTC. Amino acids: CSVEGGSGSGYTF.

The chain is built from TRBV27 and TRBJ2-7; D is perhaps TRBD2 (6 bases). This CDR3 has 14 residues. CDR1 is MNHEY and CDR2 is SMNVEV in the germline V gene (reference sequence). Trimming took off 5 bases at V and 6 bases at J, with 17 bases between the two ends. The CDR3 DNA sequence: TGTGCCAGCAGTGGCGGTAGCGGATGGTCCGAGCAGTACTTC. Encoded protein: CASSGGSGWSEQYF.

V is TRBV14 and J is TRBJ2-6; D call uncertain. CDR1 and CDR2 from the germline V gene are SGHDN and FVKESK. The CDR3 has 12 residues. The germline V and J ends were trimmed by 5 bases and 2 bases, with 1 base remaining between them. This CDR3 reads CASSAGANVLTF. As DNA, the CDR3 is TGTGCCAGCAGCGCTGGGGCCAACGTCCTGACTTTC. The entire variable domain, with the rest obtained from reference TRBV14 and TRBJ2-6, is as follows: EAGVTQFPSHSVIEKGQTVTLRCDPISGHDNLYWYRRVMGKEIKFLLHFVKESKQDESGMPNNRFLAERTGGTYSTLKVQPAELEDSGVYFCASSAGANVLTFGAGSRLTVL.

The chain combines TRBV10-3 with TRBJ1-2; D is ambiguous. The CDR3 is 13 amino acids. Trimming removed 4 bases from V and 2 bases from J, with 8 bases in between. CDR1 ENHRY and CDR2 SYGVKD come from the germline V gene. DNA for the CDR3: TGTGCCATCAGTGTGGACCCCAACTATGGCTACACCTTC. Translation gives CAISVDPNYGYTF.

V gene TRBV7-2 combines with J gene TRBJ1-2; D is uncertain. This CDR3 is 13 amino acids long. Deletions cut 1 base from V and 9 bases from J, with 12 bases between. CDR1 SGHTA and CDR2 FQGNSA come from the germline V gene. The CDR3 protein is CASSLGRLDRYTF. The CDR3 coding sequence is TGTGCCAGCAGCTTAGGCAGACTTGATCGCTACACCTTC.

The chain employs TRBV7-2 and TRBJ1-5; no firm D call. CDR3 size: 14 residues. Trimming pared 3 bases from V and 2 bases from J, leaving 8 bases between. The V gene's germline CDR1 is SGHTA and CDR2 FQGNSA. CDR3 residues: CASSFERGNQPQHF. The CDR3 DNA reads as TGTGCCAGCAGCTTCGAAAGGGGCAATCAGCCCCAGCATTTT.

This sequence joins TRBV18 and TRBJ2-7, with 13 bases that match TRBD2. The J segment lost 2 bases and the V segment lost 3 bases, leaving 4 bases of the junction unmatched. Germline CDR1 reads KGHSH; CDR2 reads LQKENI. This CDR3 region has 16 residues. Here the CDR3 reads CASSPATSGGPYEQYF. The CDR3 DNA follows: TGTGCCAGCTCACCTGCGACTAGCGGGGGGCCCTACGAGCAGTACTTC.

The chain is built from TRBV19 and TRBJ1-5, with 11 bases matching TRBD1. Germline V gene lookup returns CDR1 LNHDA and CDR2 SQIVND (reference sequence). Trimming removed 6 bases from V and 0 bases from J; junction bases left unmatched: 7. The CDR3 spans 17 residues. CDR3 nucleotides: TGTGCCAGTAGAGGACAGGGGGCCCTAAATAGCAATCAGCCCCAGCATTTT. This translates into CASRGQGALNSNQPQHF. Using reference TRBV19 and TRBJ1-5 for the parts outside the CDR3, the full variable domain is DGGITQSPKYLFRKEGQNVTLSCEQNLNHDAMYWYRQDPGQGLRLIYYSQIVNDFQKGDIAEGYSVSREKKESFPLTVTSAQKNPTAFYLCASRGQGALNSNQPQHFGDGTRLSIL.

J is TRBJ2-1 and V is TRBV7-9, with a possible D match to TRBD1 (5 bases). Trimming removed 1 base at V and 11 bases at J, with 9 bases between. The CDR3 extends over 12 amino acids. Germline assignment: CDR1 SEHNR and CDR2 FQNEAQ (reference sequence). The CDR3 sequence: CASSLGQMKQFF. DNA for the CDR3: TGTGCCAGCAGCTTAGGACAGATGAAGCAGTTCTTC.

This chain uses TRBV7-3 with TRBJ2-2; 8 nucleotides line up with TRBD1. This CDR3 comprises 14 residues. Germline V gene data show CDR1 as SGHTA and CDR2 as FQGTGA. The J segment lost 7 bases and the V segment lost 5 bases, leaving 6 bases of the junction unmatched. The DNA for the CDR3 is TGTGCCAGCAGCGCCCCTGACAGGGGCGGGGAGCTGTTTTTT. It is translated as CASSAPDRGGELFF.

A note on this clone: One end of the junction does not line up with germline, which may come from a read error. This chain uses TRBV19 with TRBJ2-7; 10 positions match TRBD2. This CDR3 region has 15 residues. Germline loops: CDR1 LNHDA, CDR2 SQIVND (reference sequence). As DNA, the CDR3 is TGTGCCAGTAATATACGACTAGCGGGTACCTACGAGCAGTACTTC. It codes for CASNIRLAGTYEQYF.